This TCR beta chain was recovered during a study of graft-versus-host responses after intestinal transplantation. Only in-frame clones appear in the TCRdb table, and some are missing; sequencing was by immunoSEQ multiplex PCR. The table shows some 77,000 clones, with approximately 92% occurring only once. A single count supports this clone. Its specificity is unknown. The CDR3 contains 15 residues. Germline V gene sequence: CDR1 SGHAT, CDR2 FQDESV (reference sequence). The V end was cut by 5 bases, the J end by 1 base, with 15 bases between. Findings and caveats of the study: Within the allografts of patients who had graft-donor T cell macrochimerism, graft-versus-host to host-versus-graft clonal ratios were high.

V usage is TRBV11-1 and J usage is TRBJ2-7, with D possibly TRBD1 on 6 matching bases. The source is a human patient who received an intestinal transplant, so some T cells may come from the graft donor. Sequences were derived from PBMCs, sampled 98 days after intestinal transplantation. DNA for the CDR3: TGTGCCAGCAGCCAGACAGGTAAAAGGTCCTACGAGCAGTACTTC. This gives the protein CASSQTGKRSYEQYF.